This record looks at one T cell receptor beta chain sequence and its context. This entry comes from a study of blood T cell repertoires in COVID-19. Repertoires were generated with immunoSEQ multiplex PCR, while TCRdb's copy carries only in-frame clones and drops some. The sample lists under 150,000 clones; roughly 84% were seen once. Germline V gene lookup returns CDR1 SEHNR and CDR2 FQNEAQ (reference sequence). The V gene end was trimmed by 1 base and the J gene end by 4 bases; junction bases not matched to a gene: 5. This CDR3 has 16 amino acids. Ages ranged from roughly 18 to 100 years, with residence in 24 US areas.

Sequenced material: PBMCs or T cells enriched from blood (not recorded which). This receptor was obtained from a woman aged 45-60 years who had been exposed to COVID-19. The chain couples TRBV7-9 to TRBJ2-2; 8 nucleotides match TRBD1. The CDR3 nucleotides are TGTGCCAGCAGCTTAGTGCGGACAGGGCGCACCGGGGAGCTGTTTTTT. This gives the protein CASSLVRTGRTGELFF.